This T cell receptor beta chain appears in the sequencing data of a study of T cells in Graves' hyperthyroidism and ophthalmopathy. Study-wide results and caveats: Stable hyperthyroidism was separated from ophthalmopathy by a model based on 13 V-J features.

Concerning this clonotype: Its antigen is currently unknown.

Exclusion of patients followed from uncontrolled infection, other autoimmune disease, pregnancy or lactation. Each diagnosis drew on symptoms, thyroxine, TRAb, thyroid ultrasound and orbital computed tomography findings. PBMCs were sourced from approximately 9.3 ml fresh peripheral blood. Using RNA transcripts as the source, TCR beta CDR3 regions were amplified. Researchers ran a first-round RT-PCR on the TCR CDR3 using the HTBI primer set. TCRdb reprocessed the multiplex PCR reads via MiXCR and lists one record per CDR3 protein. The repertoire holds 530,000 or so distinct CDR3 sequences, with approximately 17% as singletons. Source material: blood. This clonotype was obtained from a woman between 18 and 29 years old with Graves' ophthalmopathy.

This chain's CDR3 is CASSDRDREGYTF. The CDR3 DNA sequence: TGTGCCAGCAGTGACCGGGACAGGGAAGGCTACACCTTC. This sequence joins TRBV12-3 or TRBV12-4 and TRBJ1-2, with TRBD1 matching 9 bases. J was trimmed by 8 bases and V by 5 bases; bases with no gene match: 6. The CDR3 runs 13 residues.